This T cell receptor beta chain was documented in a study of technical replicates of blood from a handful of donors. Libraries were prepared by immunoSEQ multiplex PCR; TCRdb keeps only in-frame clonotypes and omits some of them. The data hold more than 60,000 clones, with 85% to 95% observed a single time. Sample: T cells isolated from PBMCs. The TCR comes from a human donor in good health.

The chain's CDR3 is CASSLRRGLLTEAFF. The CDR3, as DNA: TGTGCCAGCAGTTTAAGAAGGGGTTTATTGACTGAAGCTTTCTTT. V usage is TRBV28 and J usage is TRBJ1-1; D is perhaps TRBD1 (5 bases). The length of the CDR3 is 15 residues. Trimming took 2 bases from V and 5 from J, leaving 15 bases between them. CDR1 is MDHEN, CDR2 SYDVKM, per germline. The full variable domain, completed using reference TRBV28 and TRBJ1-1, is DVKVTQSSRYLVKRTGEKVFLECVQDMDHENMFWYRQDPGLGLRLIYFSYDVKMKEKGDIPEGYSVSREKKERFSLILESASTNQTSMYLCASSLRRGLLTEAFFGQGTRLTVV.